One sample yielded the 21 T cell receptor beta chains listed below, sequenced in a study of T cells after yellow fever vaccination. TCRdb fed the 5' RACE reads into MiXCR, producing one record per CDR3 protein. The data show nearly 300,000 distinct CDR3 sequences, about 10% seen once. The sample in question was CD4+ T cells sorted from PBMCs, obtained 5 days after the yellow fever booster vaccination. These receptor sequences come from a young man who received the YFV17D yellow fever vaccine.

For this clonotype: Sequence at one end of the junction differs from germline and may be a read error. The chain is built from TRBV11-2 and TRBJ2-5; 7 bases are shared with TRBD2. This CDR3 spans 15 amino acids. CDR1 is SGHAT, CDR2 FQNNGV, per germline. The DNA for the CDR3 is TGTGCCAGCAGCCTTCGCGGGGGTAGGCAAGAGACCAAGTACTTC. Protein: CASSLRGGRQETKYF.

This clonotype has more than one count but fewer than ten. The V and J genes are TRBV6-2 or TRBV6-3 and TRBJ2-5, with TRBD2 as a possible D gene (6 bases). V lost 7 bases to trimming and J lost 5 bases, with 17 bases between them. CDR1 is MNHEY, CDR2 SVGEGT, per germline. This CDR3 comprises 14 residues. The CDR3 spells CASTRRGGGETQYF. CDR3 nucleotides: TGTGCCAGCACGCGGCGGGGTGGCGGGGAGACCCAGTACTTC.

The V call is TRBV27, the J call TRBJ2-3; 7 positions agree with TRBD2. Germline CDR1 and CDR2: MNHEY and SMNVEV (reference sequence). This CDR3 has 16 amino acids. Unmatched junction bases numbered 15, after V lost 5 bases and J lost 7 bases. The DNA of the CDR3 is TGTGCCAGCAGTATCCTTGGGGGAGGGAAGACAAATACGCAGTATTTT. As protein: CASSILGGGKTNTQYF.

The chain joins TRBV4-3 to TRBJ2-3; 11 bases match TRBD2. Germline V gene data show CDR1 as LGHNA and CDR2 as YSLEER. The CDR3 length is 16 residues. J was trimmed by 5 bases and V by 1 base; bases with no gene match: 5. CDR3 residues: CASSQASGGPRDTQYF. The CDR3 bases are TGCGCCAGCAGCCAAGCTAGCGGGGGGCCCAGAGATACGCAGTATTTT.

V and J are TRBV5-1 and TRBJ2-2; TRBD1 matches at 9 bases. In germline, CDR1 is SGHRS, CDR2 YFSETQ. J lost 1 base, V lost 4 bases, and 5 bases had no gene match. The CDR3 loop spans 16 amino acids. This CDR3 is CASSPGTGWNTGELFF. DNA of the CDR3: TGCGCCAGCAGCCCGGGGACAGGGTGGAACACCGGGGAGCTGTTTTTT. The variable domain in full, completed from reference TRBV5-1 and TRBJ2-2, reads KAGVTQTPRYLIKTRGQQVTLSCSPISGHRSVSWYQQTPGQGLQFLFEYFSETQRNKGNFPGRFSGRQFSNSRSEMNVSTLELGDSALYLCASSPGTGWNTGELFFGEGSRLTVL.

This clonotype came up many times. This chain connects TRBV4-3 to TRBJ2-1, with 9 nucleotides matching TRBD2. The V segment lost 0 bases and the J segment 0 bases; nucleotides outside the gene matches: 6. The CDR3 runs 18 residues. Per germline, CDR1 LGHNA and CDR2 YSLEER. CDR3 residues: CASSQDVAGASSYNEQFF. CDR3 nucleotide sequence: TGCGCCAGCAGCCAAGATGTAGCGGGGGCGAGCTCCTACAATGAGCAGTTCTTC.

This clonotype was counted between two and nine times. This sequence joins TRBV20-1 and TRBJ2-1; 8 bases fit TRBD2. Per the germline V gene, CDR1 is DFQATT and CDR2 is SNEGSKA (reference sequence). The CDR3 covers 15 residues. Trimming took 0 bases from V and 9 from J; bases not matched to a gene: 10. The CDR3 DNA reads as TGCAGTGCTAGAGATCCGGGGGGGGGCATGGTTGAGCAGTTCTTC. Translating gives CSARDPGGGMVEQFF.

This clonotype was picked up a small number of times. The chain combines TRBV6-6 with TRBJ2-6, with D perhaps TRBD1 (6 bases). CDR1 is MNHNY, CDR2 SVGAGI, per germline (reference sequence). The length of the CDR3 is 14 residues. Trimming cost V 7 bases and J 1 base, with 8 bases left between them. The CDR3 loop reads CASIQGSGANVLTF. As DNA, the CDR3 is TGTGCCAGCATCCAGGGGTCTGGGGCCAACGTCCTGACTTTC.

This clonotype came up many times. The CDR3 loop is CASSSQTANTEAFF. The CDR3, as DNA: TGCGCCAGCAGCTCCCAGACAGCTAACACTGAAGCTTTCTTT. This chain connects TRBV5-1 to TRBJ1-1, with D possibly being TRBD1 (5 bases). The V end was cut by 3 bases, the J end by 2 bases, with 11 bases between. Germline-derived CDR1 and CDR2 are SGHRS and YFSETQ. The CDR3 is 14 amino acids.

Here the CDR3 reads CASSPSQGSNTEAFF. Here the CDR3 DNA reads TGTGCCAGCTCACCGTCTCAGGGGAGCAACACTGAAGCTTTCTTT. V gene TRBV18 combines with J gene TRBJ1-1, with D maybe TRBD1 (6 bases). This CDR3 is 15 amino acids long. The V end lost 3 bases, the J end lost 2 bases, and 13 bases lay between the germline ends. Per germline, CDR1 KGHSH and CDR2 LQKENI.

This chain connects TRBV27 to TRBJ2-5; 12 bases are shared with TRBD2. The ends lost 5 bases at V and 6 bases at J; junction bases unmatched: 7. CDR3 length: 15 amino acids. Germline V gives CDR1 MNHEY, CDR2 SMNVEV (reference sequence). CDR3 in amino acids: CASSKGLAGAQTQYF. Here the CDR3 DNA reads TGTGCCAGCAGTAAGGGACTAGCGGGCGCTCAGACCCAGTACTTC.

This clonotype was observed a few times. This sequence joins TRBV7-8 and TRBJ2-7; D remains unclear. Germline CDR1 and CDR2: SGHVS and FQNEAQ. CDR3 length: 13 amino acids. The germline V and J ends were trimmed by 5 bases and 2 bases, with 10 bases remaining between them. Here the CDR3 reads CASSRTLAYEQYV. The CDR3 DNA is TGTGCCAGCAGCCGGACCTTAGCCTACGAGCAGTACGTC.

This clonotype was seen more than once but under ten times. The chain recombines TRBV5-4 with TRBJ2-5, with D possibly matching TRBD2 (6 bases). Trimming removed 1 base at V and 4 bases at J, with 11 bases between. CDR1 and CDR2 (germline): SGHNT, YYREEE (reference sequence). This CDR3 region has 14 residues. CDR3 sequence reads: CASSLRAGGETQYF. Written as DNA, the CDR3 is TGTGCCAGCAGCTTGCGCGCCGGGGGAGAGACCCAGTACTTC.

This clonotype has ten or more counts. CDR3 loop: CASSFDRETQYF. CDR3 DNA sequence: TGTGCCAGCAGTTTCGACCGAGAGACCCAGTACTTC. The chain couples TRBV12-3 or TRBV12-4 to TRBJ2-5; D gene uncertain. The length of the CDR3 is 12 residues. Trimming removed 3 bases from V and 4 bases from J, with 6 bases in between.

In this sample, this clonotype turned up many times. V and J are TRBV20-1 and TRBJ2-3; no definite D call. The CDR3 has 15 amino acids. Germline CDR1 is DFQATT and CDR2 is SNEGSKA (reference sequence). The V end was cut by 3 bases, the J end by 0 bases, with 13 bases between. This CDR3 is CSARSAVTSTDTQYF. The CDR3, as DNA: TGCAGTGCTAGGTCCGCGGTGACTAGCACAGATACGCAGTATTTT.

This clonotype was seen only a few times. The chain carries TRBV2 and TRBJ1-6; tentatively, D is TRBD1 (6 bases). This CDR3 has 15 residues. The germline gives CDR1 SNHLY, CDR2 FYNNEI. Trimming shortened V by 0 bases and J by 6 bases, and 9 bases separated the two germline ends. The CDR3 protein is CASSEARGANSPLHF. Here the CDR3 DNA reads TGTGCCAGCAGTGAAGCACGGGGGGCTAATTCACCCCTCCACTTT.

The chain employs TRBV5-1 and TRBJ2-1, with D perhaps matching TRBD1 (5 bases). Trimming left V 2 bases short and J 7 bases short, with 16 bases between. CDR3 size: 15 residues. The V gene's germline CDR1 is SGHRS and CDR2 YFSETQ. In DNA form, the CDR3 reads TGCGCCAGCAGCTTAGGGGCGGCGAGTATGAATGAGCAGTTCTTC. Protein product: CASSLGAASMNEQFF.

The chain links TRBV5-4 to TRBJ2-7, with 10 nucleotides matching TRBD1. CDR1 and CDR2 (germline): SGHNT, YYREEE (reference sequence). The CDR3 extends over 14 amino acids. J lost 6 bases, V lost 7 bases, and 10 bases had no gene match. CDR3 sequence reads: CASRRSGQGTEQYV. CDR3 bases: TGTGCCAGCCGCCGTTCGGGACAGGGGACCGAGCAGTACGTC.

The J gene is TRBJ1-6, the V gene TRBV7-9, with a possible D match to TRBD1 (5 bases). The CDR3 covers 15 residues. Trimming shortened V by 4 bases and J by 8 bases, and 15 bases separated the two germline ends. Germline V gene lookup returns CDR1 SEHNR and CDR2 FQNEAQ (reference sequence). CDR3 DNA sequence: TGTGCCAGCAGCTCCGGGGCGGTGGGGCATTCACCCCTCCACTTT. Protein sequence: CASSSGAVGHSPLHF.

This clonotype was counted at least ten times. The J gene is TRBJ2-7, the V gene TRBV27, with D hard to call. Between the trimmed V and J ends, which lost 4 bases and 4 bases, there was a span of 8 bases. The CDR3 loop spans 12 amino acids. The germline gives CDR1 MNHEY, CDR2 SMNVEV (reference sequence). In DNA, the CDR3 is TGTGCCAGCAGTTCTCTGCTATACGAGCAGTACGTC. Protein sequence: CASSSLLYEQYV.

This clonotype was found many times. V and J are TRBV4-3 and TRBJ2-5; D unresolved. The germline gives CDR1 LGHNA, CDR2 YSLEER. CDR3 length: 13 residues. V was shortened by 3 bases and J by 2 bases, with 7 bases between the two germline ends. The CDR3 coding sequence is TGCGCCAGCAGCCATGGACGGCAAGAGACCCAGTACTTC. This sequence encodes CASSHGRQETQYF.